This TCR beta chain was captured in a study of cytomegalovirus exposure and HLA in healthy donors (dated by TCRdb to the late 2010s). About the study as a whole: According to an earlier analysis of a few hundred of the donors, roughly 180 million T cells yielded 90 million to 140 million unique TCR beta sequences and around 300 Gb of sequence data. Roughly 300 gigabases of sequencing data and roughly 80 million unique TCR sequences made up an early release that covered some 640 HLA-typed donors. Among the roughly 430 genotyped donors, more than 70% belonged to the genetic ancestry cluster associated with self-reported Caucasian donors. The study aimed to test whether signatures of past pathogen exposure could be identified by cataloging public T cell receptors. The study profiled the T cell repertoires of hundreds of subjects by immunosequencing and related them to cytomegalovirus serostatus. A separate validation cohort of about 110 different subjects was used in addition to the roughly 720-subject first cohort. To predict cytomegalovirus infection status, the study combined high-throughput TCR immunosequencing, statistical association of individual TCRs with disease status, and machine learning. In a later analysis, previously published TCR beta repertoires from 666 donors were re-analyzed and high-resolution HLA genotyping was added so that TCR occurrence patterns could be studied. In the later analysis, no new phenotypic data were used to find candidate immune exposures; instead, reliance was placed on TCR beta sequences and their occurrence across donors. An earlier analysis of 450 to 750 of the donors used high-throughput TCR beta sequencing to judge whether each TCR beta V gene segment behaved as functional or pseudogenic. Donor age, sex, ethnicity and CMV serostatus were compiled alongside the repertoire data. In a later genetic analysis, genome-wide SNP genotypes for about 55% of the 666 donors were used, and that subset was treated as a discovery cohort. All discovery cohort repertoires had been generated on a single sequencing platform. Class I and class II HLA loci were covered by the typing at four-digit resolution. Typing coverage varied by locus: roughly 620-640 donors for A, B, C, DRB1 and DQB1; approximately 500 for DQA1; about 600 for DPA1; some 470 for DPB1. Several DR-DQ haplotypes were treated as single units for association and clustering because of strong linkage in the cohort. On average, approximately 250,000 unique TCR beta nucleotide sequences were sequenced per donor among some 430 genotyped donors of the cohort, with roughly 18% of those sequences being non-productive. Study-level results and caveats: A further reported finding was that TCR beta sequences accurately predicted the HLA-A and HLA-B alleles for most subjects in the first cohort. Some IMGT-functional V segments, including TRBV6-2 and TRBV6-3, could not be distinguished by the 87-base-pair reads and were therefore excluded. Because HLA typing was unavailable for some donors at each locus, only the typed subset was used in association tests. CMV serostatus was the only immune exposure information available for the cohort. Because counts were too low, about 18 rarely observed V segments, including chromosome 9 orphons, were left out of the earlier analysis of about 500 of the donors. Only TCR beta chains were sequenced in this cohort, and the absence of alpha or paired-chain data limited detectable features. According to a later analysis, most CMV-associated TCR beta chains appeared to be HLA-restricted, and the HLA associations seemed to be driven largely by CMV exposure. In an earlier analysis of about 600 of the donors, most TCR beta V segments appeared in productive rearrangements about 87% or about 30% of the time, broadly matching IMGT annotations. In a later analysis, HLA-associated TCR beta chains were found to be more clonally expanded and to have lower generation probabilities than equally common non-associated chains. The study gave a list of over 150 TCR beta chains associated with cytomegalovirus. The classifier was reported to diagnose cytomegalovirus status with high specificity and sensitivity in both the original cohort and the validation cohort. Roughly uniform sequencing depth across donors was assumed in presence/absence analyses, although this assumption may not hold. In a later genetic analysis, fewer N-insertions in productive TCRs were reported among donors in an Asian-associated ancestry cluster than the 666-donor mean. A later analysis reported that several top co-occurrence clusters appeared linked to parvovirus B19, influenza, CMV and Epstein-Barr virus. A group of highly shared sequence variants was considered likely to be a technical artifact of the sequencing pipeline. In a later analysis, TCR association rates were found to vary across HLA loci, with the most associated TCRs seen for DRB1 alleles and the fewest for HLA-C alleles. A later genetic analysis associated a missense DCLRE1C variant with V-gene and J-gene trimming of TCR beta chains, and an independent cohort replicated the association. Correlated functional status among segregating V segments might reflect linkage disequilibrium, but an unknown experimental factor could not be ruled out. A few of the identified cytomegalovirus-associated TCR beta chains were confirmed in vitro to be specific for cytomegalovirus antigens. Assigning TCR associations to individual alleles was difficult when HLA alleles, especially DR and DQ, strongly co-occurred. At a false discovery rate of 0.05, a later analysis linked 16,951 TCR beta sequences to specific HLA alleles. It was suggested by the authors that the approach could potentially be generalized to other disease states and immunological phenotypes. Most TCR sequences were observed very rarely across donors, whereas some public TCRs were present in many individuals.

This clone was seen once. Its antigen has not been determined. No much larger clone exists at a distance of one base, and base qualities are not known. Libraries were built with the immunoSEQ multiplex PCR assay. A mixture of 60 forward primers for TCR Vbeta segments and 13 reverse primers for TCR Jbeta segments was used in the multiplex PCR. The CDR3 region of rearranged TCR beta genes was amplified from genomic DNA with a multiplex PCR assay. Amplified TCR beta libraries were sequenced as 87-base-pair reads on the Illumina HiSeq System. In the authors' own workflow: A later analysis tallied tens of millions of unique TCR beta chains across the 550 to 850 repertoires, and some 10 million of those chains were shared by two or more donors. A nearest-neighbor algorithm error-corrected the raw reads and collapsed the reads into unique sequences, merging closely related sequences to remove PCR and sequencing errors. Alignment of CDR3 sequences to IMGT reference sequences was used to assign V, D and J gene segments. Each retained sequence needed at least a six-nucleotide match to both a V gene segment and a J gene segment. A rearrangement counted as productive if the CDR3 had no stop codons and remained in frame with V and J, and every other rearrangement counted as non-productive. Following IMGT convention, CDR3 was defined as the stretch from the second conserved V-encoded cysteine to the conserved J-encoded phenylalanine. The earlier analysis of some 540 of the donors excluded any sequence lacking an unambiguous match to a single V gene segment. An earlier analysis of over 450 of the donors classified V segments as functional when productive rearrangements were above 56.7% and as segregating when the standard deviation between donors was above 5%. A statistical classification framework was developed to diagnose cytomegalovirus status using the catalog of TCR beta chain sequences. In a later analysis, V and J genes were assigned by comparing TCR nucleotide sequences against IMGT/GENE-DB human TR gene sequences. Using the TCRdist pipeline, a later analysis assigned CDR3 sequences along with most-parsimonious VDJ recombination scenarios. A later analysis defined each TCR beta chain by its CDR3 amino acid sequence plus V-gene family, and excluded reads lacking a unique V-gene family. A later analysis removed 592 highly shared, low-generation-probability nucleotide sequences to deal with suspected cross-contamination and a sequencing artifact. In a later analysis, a clonal expansion index for each public chain was calculated from normalized within-repertoire ranks of inferred template counts. A later analysis computed generation probabilities with a VDJ recombination model fitted to out-of-frame rearrangements, and checked the results against IGoR. In a later analysis, hypergeometric tests were used to score TCR-TCR, TCR-HLA and TCR-CMV co-occurrence, with a repertoire-size bias correction applied to TCR pairs. To estimate false discovery rates, a later analysis permuted the HLA or CMV assignments 20 times. In a later analysis, co-occurring TCRs were grouped with DBSCAN, and TCRdist sequence similarity was added when clustering was performed within HLA-allele-positive subsets. Repertoires with fewer than 30,000 or more than 120,000 public chains were left out of co-occurrence clustering, as were roughly five repertoires with anomalous nucleotide sharing. Imported from immuneACCESS, the table was reduced by TCRdb to in-frame sequences with V and J called. These copies leave out some clones; in studies compared against another copy, an unresolved V gene accounts for under half, and the cause of the remainder is not known. Clonal size and the V and J genes are those of that table, whereas D and trimming came from the DNA. This sample gives about 160,000 clones in total; 77% of them show up just once. The top ten hold 1.5% to 2% of the sample.

Relative to germline, V is missing 5 bases and J is missing 3 bases, with 10 bases of the junction outside any gene match. CDR1 and CDR2 (SGHTA, FQGNSA) derive from the germline V gene. The cysteine opens and the phenylalanine closes a CDR3 of 15 amino acids. The DNA shown is the 45-base CDR3, in frame from base 1. The cohort was made up of 650 to 700 healthy bone marrow donors. At the time of sampling, all cohort members were nominally healthy, though unrecorded immune exposures were likely present. The donor was CMV seronegative and was included in the group of about 350 seronegative cohort members. Every donor gave a peripheral blood sample, and the peripheral blood mononuclear cells from that sample were used for TCR beta sequencing. Genomic DNA was extracted from the blood cell samples with the Qiagen DNeasy Blood Extraction Kit.

Sequenced material: PBMCs. This sequence was found in a woman in her thirties in good health and CMV-seronegative. The chain is made from TRBV7-2 and TRBJ2-7, and 7 junction bases match TRBD2. DNA sequence: TGTGCCAGCAGCACCCGGACTAGTACTAGCTACGAGCAGTACTTC. It specifies CASSTRTSTSYEQYF.